This TCR beta chain was recovered during a study of OX40 agonist ivuxolimab in advanced cancers. The CDR3 runs 15 residues. The V gene end was trimmed by 6 bases and the J gene end by 4 bases; junction bases not matched to a gene: 11. Germline V CDR1 and CDR2: WSHSY, SAAADI. Method: immunoSEQ multiplex PCR; TCRdb's copy keeps in-frame clones and lacks some. The data hold approximately 17,000 clones, with 82% observed a single time. This TCR came from an adult with an advanced solid tumor such as melanoma, head and neck, liver or kidney cancer. The rearrangement uses TRBV10-2 and TRBJ2-7, with 8 positions matching TRBD1. The sample here was CD4+ or CD8+ T cells sorted from blood, taken in a trial of the OX40 agonist ivuxolimab. CDR3 protein: CASRGSPGQVYEQYF. The CDR3 DNA follows: TGCGCCAGCAGGGGATCACCGGGACAGGTTTACGAGCAGTACTTC.